Presented here are 5 T cell receptor beta chains from one specimen sequenced in a study of technical replicates of blood from a few donors. Some clones are missing from TCRdb's copy, which holds only in-frame ones; the method was immunoSEQ multiplex PCR. The sample holds fewer than 80,000 clones, 70% to 90% seen once. Material: PBMCs. These receptors came from a human donor in good health. Some clones in this sample may be carry-over from other donors' samples.

The chain uses TRBV7-2 and TRBJ1-2; maybe TRBD1 (5 bases). This CDR3 comprises 14 residues. CDR1 and CDR2 (germline): SGHTA, FQGNSA. V gave up 3 bases and J gave up 2 bases, with 10 bases separating them. CDR3 DNA sequence: TGTGCCAGCAGCTTTCGTGGGGGGAACTATGGCTACACCTTC. Translating gives CASSFRGGNYGYTF.

V and J are TRBV7-9 and TRBJ2-7; D is ambiguous. This CDR3 is 11 amino acids long. Trimming shortened V by 1 base and J by 9 bases, and 7 bases separated the two germline ends. The germline V gene encodes CDR1 SEHNR and CDR2 FQNEAQ (reference sequence). The CDR3 loop is CASSLGGRQYF. The CDR3, as DNA: TGTGCCAGCAGCTTAGGTGGGCGGCAGTACTTC.

V gene TRBV7-9 combines with J gene TRBJ2-7; TRBD2 matches 10 bases. Germline assignment: CDR1 SEHNR and CDR2 FQNEAQ (reference sequence). The CDR3 spans 16 residues. The trim removed 4 bases at V and 0 bases at J, leaving 6 bases unmatched. The DNA for the CDR3 is TGTGCCAGCAGCTCTCTAGCGGGGGCGGACTCCTACGAGCAGTACTTC. As protein: CASSSLAGADSYEQYF.

This clone was recorded once. The chain links TRBV30 to TRBJ2-1; TRBD2 might be the D (5 bases). CDR3 length: 16 amino acids. Germline V gene sequence: CDR1 GTSNPN, CDR2 SVGIG (reference sequence). V was trimmed by 7 bases and J by 2 bases, leaving 21 bases between them. CDR3 residues: CASSVGLQATYNEQFF. CDR3 DNA: TGTGCCTCCTCCGTAGGACTCCAAGCCACCTACAATGAGCAGTTCTTC.

The gene calls are TRBV19 and TRBJ2-2; 9 bases line up with TRBD2. The germline gives CDR1 LNHDA, CDR2 SQIVND (reference sequence). V lost 7 bases to trimming and J lost 3 bases; unmatched junction nucleotides: 3. This CDR3 has 14 residues. The CDR3 sequence: CASKRGADTGELFF. The CDR3 DNA reads TGTGCCAGTAAGCGGGGGGCCGACACCGGGGAGCTGTTTTTT. Full variable domain (remainder filled in from reference TRBV19 and TRBJ2-2): DGGITQSPKYLFRKEGQNVTLSCEQNLNHDAMYWYRQDPGQGLRLIYYSQIVNDFQKGDIAEGYSVSREKKESFPLTVTSAQKNPTAFYLCASKRGADTGELFFGEGSRLTVL.